A single sample is the source of the 3 T cell receptor beta chains below, sequenced in a study of control samples from healthy donors and cancer patients. Sequencing was performed with immunoSEQ multiplex PCR; in TCRdb, only in-frame clones are kept and a portion is missing. The table shows 48,000 or so clones, with over 85% occurring only once. The sample comprised PBMCs. Receptor source: a woman aged 45-65 years with head and neck cancer.

This chain uses TRBV9 with TRBJ2-7, with TRBD2 matching over 9 bases. Germline-derived CDR1 and CDR2 are SGDLS and YYNGEE. Trimming at V came to 3 bases and at J to 2 bases, leaving 9 bases not matched to a gene. The CDR3 has 16 residues. The CDR3 sequence is CASSAGSGGRTYEQYF. DNA of the CDR3: TGTGCCAGCAGCGCGGGTAGCGGGGGAAGGACCTACGAGCAGTACTTC.

The chain has TRBV30 and TRBJ2-5, with 9 bases matching TRBD2. V shed 4 bases, J shed 1 base, and the junction held 7 bases outside the gene matches. Germline V CDR1 and CDR2: GTSNPN, SVGIG (reference sequence). The CDR3 consists of 15 residues. CDR3 in amino acids: CAWTGGRAVQETQYF. The DNA of the CDR3 is TGTGCCTGGACCGGCGGGAGGGCGGTCCAAGAGACCCAGTACTTC.

DNA for the CDR3: TGTGCCAGCAGCTTAAGCGGGGTCAACTACGAGCAGTACTTC. Its translation is CASSLSGVNYEQYF. This chain joins TRBV7-9 and TRBJ2-7; 7 bases fit TRBD2. The CDR3 is 14 amino acids. Germline V gene lookup returns CDR1 SEHNR and CDR2 FQNEAQ (reference sequence). V lost 2 bases, J lost 3 bases, and 4 bases stayed unmatched.